This T cell receptor beta chain was sequenced during a study of T cell responses to AZD1222 COVID-19 vaccine. This clone showed up just once. Trimming left V 3 bases short and J 8 bases short, with 13 bases between. Germline assignment: CDR1 SEHNR and CDR2 FQNEAQ (reference sequence). CDR3 length: 13 residues. TCRdb's table, derived via immunoSEQ multiplex PCR, lists solely in-frame clones and lacks some. The sample includes more than 150,000 clones, 90% to 95% seen only once; the top ten take 7.5% to 9.5%. The sample in question was peripheral blood, obtained on day 0 of AZD1222 vaccination. This clonotype was obtained from an adult in good health. This chain connects TRBV7-9 to TRBJ1-1; weak D call: TRBD1 (5 bases). For the CDR3, the DNA is TGTGCCAGCAGCTTTGGGTTGGGGCGAGAAGCTTTCTTT. Residues: CASSFGLGREAFF.